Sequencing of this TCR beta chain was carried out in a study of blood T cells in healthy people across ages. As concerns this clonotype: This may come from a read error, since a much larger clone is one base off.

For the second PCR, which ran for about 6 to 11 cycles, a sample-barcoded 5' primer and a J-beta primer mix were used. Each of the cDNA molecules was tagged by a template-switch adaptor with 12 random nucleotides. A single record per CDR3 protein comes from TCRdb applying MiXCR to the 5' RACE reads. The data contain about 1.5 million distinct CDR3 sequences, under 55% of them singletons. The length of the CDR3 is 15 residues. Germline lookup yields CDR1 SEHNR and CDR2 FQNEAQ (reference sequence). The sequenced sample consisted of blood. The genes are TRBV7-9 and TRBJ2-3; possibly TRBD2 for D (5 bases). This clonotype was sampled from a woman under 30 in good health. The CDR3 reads CAGSPRDWGTDTQYF. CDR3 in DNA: TGTGCCGGCAGCCCACGGGATTGGGGCACAGATACGCAGTATTTT.